These 10 T cell receptor beta chains share one sample of origin, sequenced in a study of response to subunit inactivated influenza vaccine. TCRdb reprocessed the RT-PCR reads via MiXCR and lists one record per CDR3 protein. Of a few hundred thousand distinct CDR3 sequences in the sample, about 14% are singletons; the top ten hold more than 9.5%. Sequencing used PBMCs from blood, obtained less than 13 days after vaccination. The source is a man aged 50-59 years who received an inactivated influenza vaccine.

There are a few counts of this clonotype. This rearrangement joins TRBV5-1 to TRBJ1-4, with a weak D call TRBD1 (5 bases). The CDR3 has 17 amino acids. From germline, CDR1 is SGHRS and CDR2 YFSETQ. Between the trimmed V and J ends, which lost 1 base and 0 bases, there was a span of 13 bases. CDR3 sequence reads: CASSLRGATSTNEKLFF. In DNA, the CDR3 is TGCGCCAGCAGCTTGCGAGGGGCGACCTCAACTAATGAAAAACTGTTTTTT.

The chain employs TRBV28 and TRBJ1-5; no firm D call. The V gene's germline CDR1 is MDHEN and CDR2 SYDVKM. V was pared by 5 bases and J by 3 bases, with 11 bases between. The CDR3 has 14 residues. The DNA of the CDR3 is TGTGCCAGCAGTGCGATGGTACCCAATCAGCCCCAGCATTTT. Its translation is CASSAMVPNQPQHF.

This clonotype was seen only a few times. V usage is TRBV24-1 and J usage is TRBJ2-1, with D possibly being TRBD1 or TRBD2 (6 bases each). Germline V gene data show CDR1 as KGHDR and CDR2 as SFDVKD. The length of the CDR3 is 11 residues. Trimming removed 10 bases at V and 7 bases at J, with 10 bases between. The CDR3 nucleotides read TGTGCCACTAGAGGGGGGAATGAGCAGTTCTTC. This sequence encodes CATRGGNEQFF.

This CDR3 is CASSLTKLAGKETQYF. In DNA, the CDR3 is TGTGCCAGCAGCTTAACTAAGTTAGCGGGGAAAGAGACCCAGTACTTC. The J gene is TRBJ2-5, the V gene TRBV7-8, with 8 bases matching TRBD2. This CDR3 has 16 amino acids. Trimming removed 2 bases from V and 3 bases from J; junction bases left unmatched: 8. Germline V gene sequence: CDR1 SGHVS, CDR2 FQNEAQ.

J is TRBJ2-7 and V is TRBV5-5; 9 nucleotides match TRBD2. After removal of 2 bases from V and 3 bases from J, the junction contained 9 bases not matched to a gene. Germline CDR1 is SGHKS and CDR2 is YYEKEE (reference sequence). The CDR3 contains 16 residues. The CDR3 is CASSLGPSGIRYEQYF. DNA of the CDR3: TGTGCCAGCAGCTTAGGGCCTAGCGGGATCCGCTACGAGCAGTACTTC.

The chain combines TRBV12-3 or TRBV12-4 with TRBJ2-3; D is ambiguous. This CDR3 comprises 11 residues. V was cut by 7 bases and J by 3 bases, with 5 bases left in between. CDR3 sequence reads: CASTRTDTQYF. The CDR3 nucleotides are TGTGCCAGCACCCGGACAGATACGCAGTATTTT.

This clonotype was seen a handful of times. The chain employs TRBV20-1 and TRBJ2-5; D gene unclear. Trimming shortened V by 3 bases and J by 1 base, and 15 bases separated the two germline ends. Per the germline V gene, CDR1 is DFQATT and CDR2 is SNEGSKA (reference sequence). The CDR3 runs to 15 residues. CDR3 in amino acids: CSASVPHVPQETQYF. In DNA, the CDR3 is TGCAGTGCTAGCGTGCCACACGTCCCCCAAGAGACCCAGTACTTC.

This clonotype was counted many times. The chain joins TRBV6-2 or TRBV6-3 to TRBJ2-7; TRBD2 matches 10 bases. The CDR3 spans 17 residues. Per germline, CDR1 MNHEY and CDR2 SVGEGT. Germline trimming cut 0 bases from V and 6 bases from J; bases unmatched to any gene: 11. CDR3 residues: CASSYSQRLAGAGEQYF. The CDR3 DNA sequence: TGTGCCAGCAGTTACTCCCAGAGGCTAGCGGGAGCGGGCGAGCAGTACTTC.

This clonotype turned up a few times. This chain joins TRBV7-9 and TRBJ2-7; possible D gene TRBD2, 7 bases. This CDR3 contains 15 residues. Trimming removed 0 bases at V and 3 bases at J, with 12 bases between. CDR1 SEHNR and CDR2 FQNEAQ come from the germline V gene (reference sequence). Here the CDR3 reads CASSLAGGQGYEQYF. CDR3 sequence (DNA): TGTGCCAGCAGCTTAGCCGGGGGGCAAGGCTACGAGCAGTACTTC.

CDR3 nucleotides: TGTGCCAGCAACTTGGGGGGAACTGGCTACACCTTC. Translation gives CASNLGGTGYTF. The V gene is TRBV12-3 or TRBV12-4, the J gene TRBJ1-2, with D maybe TRBD1 (5 bases). CDR3 length: 12 residues. Trimming left V 7 bases short and J 7 bases short, with 13 bases between.